Listed here are 21 T cell receptor beta chains from one sample, sequenced in a study of cytomegalovirus exposure and HLA in healthy donors. A multiplex PCR was run with 60 Vbeta primers and 13 Jbeta primers. Data came from immunoSEQ multiplex PCR; TCRdb stores just in-frame clones and leaves some out. The table has 150,000 to 200,000 clones, more than 75% seen once. Sequencing was done on a sample of PBMCs. The receptors originated from a girl aged 2-10 years in good health and CMV-seropositive.

The chain joins TRBV18 to TRBJ2-5; possibly TRBD1 for D (5 bases). This CDR3 is built from 14 residues. The germline V gene has CDR1 KGHSH and CDR2 LQKENI. The germline V and J ends were trimmed by 3 bases and 5 bases, with 13 bases remaining between them. The CDR3 DNA sequence: TGTGCCAGCTCACCGTCAGCGTCAGGGGAGACCCAGTACTTC. It specifies CASSPSASGETQYF.

The V and J genes are TRBV5-4 and TRBJ1-1, with 9 bases that match TRBD1. Germline CDR1 and CDR2: SGHNT and YYREEE (reference sequence). The V gene end was trimmed by 4 bases and the J gene end by 5 bases; junction bases not matched to a gene: 12. The CDR3 runs 16 residues. The CDR3, as DNA: TGTGCCAGCAGCGTTCTACAGGGGGCGCAAGCGACTGAAGCTTTCTTT. Its translation is CASSVLQGAQATEAFF.

The V and J genes are TRBV5-1 and TRBJ2-1, with 10 bases that match TRBD1. The J segment lost 4 bases and the V segment lost 4 bases, leaving 2 bases of the junction unmatched. CDR1 SGHRS and CDR2 YFSETQ come from the germline V gene. CDR3 length equals 14 residues. CDR3 DNA: TGCGCCAGCAGCCGGGGACAGGGGTACAATGAGCAGTTCTTC. As protein: CASSRGQGYNEQFF. The variable domain in full, with the rest retrieved from reference TRBV5-1 and TRBJ2-1, is KAGVTQTPRYLIKTRGQQVTLSCSPISGHRSVSWYQQTPGQGLQFLFEYFSETQRNKGNFPGRFSGRQFSNSRSEMNVSTLELGDSALYLCASSRGQGYNEQFFGPGTRLTVL.

The rearrangement uses TRBV19 and TRBJ2-3; TRBD1 might be the D (5 bases). The CDR3 runs to 15 residues. Germline CDR1 reads LNHDA; CDR2 reads SQIVND (reference sequence). The V and J ends lost 5 bases and 5 bases respectively, with 17 bases between them. In DNA form, the CDR3 reads TGTGCCAGTAGTTCCGTCCAGGGATTGGGAGATACGCAGTATTTT. This sequence encodes CASSSVQGLGDTQYF.

The chain joins TRBV10-3 to TRBJ1-2; tentative D call: TRBD1 (6 bases). This CDR3 comprises 16 residues. Germline V gene sequence: CDR1 ENHRY, CDR2 SYGVKD. V lost 0 bases to trimming and J lost 13 bases, with 24 bases between them. CDR3 nucleotide sequence: TGTGCCATCAGTGAGTCTTCCGGACAGCTCCTAACCCTAGTCACCTTC. Translated, it gives CAISESSGQLLTLVTF.

The chain employs TRBV5-1 and TRBJ1-5; no definite D call. CDR3 length equals 15 residues. Trimming shortened V by 4 bases and J by 2 bases, and 13 bases separated the two germline ends. The germline CDR1 and CDR2 sequences are SGHRS and YFSETQ. The DNA of the CDR3 is TGCGCCAGCAGCAGCCCGGGGAACGGCAATCAGCCCCAGCATTTT. Translating it yields CASSSPGNGNQPQHF.

V and J are TRBV29-1 and TRBJ2-5; TRBD2 agrees at 10 bases. This CDR3 has 17 amino acids. CDR1 is SQVTM and CDR2 is ANQGSEA in the germline V gene. V lost 4 bases to trimming and J lost 2 bases; unmatched junction nucleotides: 13. The CDR3 spells CSVVGLGLAGVQETQYF. The DNA of the CDR3 is TGCAGCGTTGTGGGGCTGGGGCTAGCGGGAGTTCAAGAGACCCAGTACTTC.

V and J are TRBV10-3 and TRBJ2-1; the match to TRBD2 covers 7 bases. CDR1 is ENHRY and CDR2 is SYGVKD in the germline V gene. The CDR3 contains 14 residues. V trimming: 4 bases; J trimming: 5 bases; junction bases outside the gene matches: 5. CDR3 sequence reads: CAISVGGLNNEQFF. Written as DNA, the CDR3 is TGTGCCATCAGTGTGGGGGGACTAAACAATGAGCAGTTCTTC.

The chain uses TRBV9 and TRBJ2-7, with 9 bases that match TRBD2. This CDR3 has 16 residues. J gave up 2 bases and V 0 bases, and 6 bases lay outside the gene matches. Germline V gives CDR1 SGDLS, CDR2 YYNGEE. CDR3 sequence reads: CASSVGGSGRTYEQYF. The CDR3 DNA reads TGTGCCAGCAGCGTAGGTGGAAGCGGGAGGACCTACGAGCAGTACTTC.

This clone has a handful of counts. This chain joins TRBV13 and TRBJ2-3; TRBD2 aligns across 8 bases. The CDR3 extends over 15 amino acids. V trimming: 3 bases; J trimming: 2 bases; junction bases outside the gene matches: 4. Germline CDR1 reads PRHDT; CDR2 reads FYEKMQ (reference sequence). The CDR3 sequence: CASSFSGIPTDTQYF. Written as DNA, the CDR3 is TGTGCCAGCAGCTTTAGCGGGATTCCCACAGATACGCAGTATTTT. The complete variable domain, with remaining parts taken from reference TRBV13 and TRBJ2-3, reads AAGVIQSPRHLIKEKRETATLKCYPIPRHDTVYWYQQGPGQDPQFLISFYEKMQSDKGSIPDRFSAQQFSDYHSELNMSSLELGDSALYFCASSFSGIPTDTQYFGPGTRLTVL.

The V call is TRBV30, the J call TRBJ2-1; 11 positions match TRBD1. The CDR3 loop spans 12 amino acids. The V and J ends lost 8 bases and 8 bases, in that order; junction bases with no gene match: 5. The germline gives CDR1 GTSNPN, CDR2 SVGIG (reference sequence). DNA for the CDR3: TGTGCCGGGGGACAGGGGGGAGATGAGCAGTTCTTC. As protein: CAGGQGGDEQFF.

This clone has a handful of counts. Germline is not matched at one junction end, which may reflect a read error. V gene TRBV6-1 combines with J gene TRBJ2-3; a possible D gene is TRBD2 (5 bases). This CDR3 region has 14 residues. Germline V gene lookup returns CDR1 MNHNS and CDR2 SASEGT. CDR3 sequence: CASREDRGTDTQYF. The CDR3 DNA reads TGTGCCAGCAGAGAAGATCGCGGGACAGATACGCAGTATTTT.

This clone has more than one count but fewer than ten. V is TRBV21-1 and J is TRBJ1-4; TRBD1 was called by the table and not checked on the DNA. TRBV21-1 corresponds to a pseudogene. CDR3 length: 15 residues. CDR3: CASSGGTGGTEKLFF. CDR3 DNA sequence: TGTGCCAGCAGCGGGGGGACAGGGGGCACTGAAAAACTGTTTTTT.

Comments on this clone: A junction end diverges from the germline sequence, so it may reflect a read error. The chain uses TRBV29-1 and TRBJ2-6, with 7 bases identical to TRBD2. The CDR3 has 16 amino acids. CDR1 is SQVTM and CDR2 is ANQGSEA in the germline V gene. CDR3 in DNA: TGCGGCGTTGAAGTGGGAGGGCCCTCTGGGGCCAACGTCCTGACTTTC. Its protein product is CGVEVGGPSGANVLTF.

This chain links TRBV7-9 with TRBJ1-4; 8 positions match TRBD1. J was trimmed by 6 bases and V by 2 bases; bases with no gene match: 11. Germline CDR1 SEHNR, CDR2 FQNEAQ (reference sequence). This CDR3 contains 17 residues. CDR3 nucleotide sequence: TGTGCCAGCAGCTTACAGGGGACAGGCCGGTTCCATGAAAAACTGTTTTTT. Residues: CASSLQGTGRFHEKLFF.

A single count supports this clone. The chain links TRBV5-8 to TRBJ2-7; 9 bases match TRBD2. The CDR3 totals 16 residues. Germline V gene sequence: CDR1 SGHTS, CDR2 YDEGEE. Trimming removed 4 bases from V and 0 bases from J; junction bases left unmatched: 8. CDR3 sequence: CASSSSGSVSSYEQYF. The CDR3 nucleotides read TGTGCCAGCAGCAGTAGCGGGAGTGTCAGCTCCTACGAGCAGTACTTC.

This clone has a single count. V is TRBV28 and J is TRBJ2-3, with TRBD2 matching over 8 bases. The CDR3 consists of 13 residues. J was trimmed by 1 base and V by 7 bases; bases with no gene match: 1. CDR1 and CDR2 from the germline V gene are MDHEN and SYDVKM. The CDR3: CASTLAGTDTQYF. The CDR3 DNA is TGTGCCAGCACACTAGCGGGCACAGATACGCAGTATTTT.

The chain couples TRBV28 to TRBJ2-7, with a tentative D call TRBD2 (5 bases). Trimming stripped 3 bases from V and 1 base from J, with 13 bases between. This CDR3 has 15 residues. Germline V lookup: CDR1 MDHEN, CDR2 SYDVKM. CDR3 sequence: CASSFYSGPSYEQYF. DNA for the CDR3: TGTGCCAGCAGTTTTTACAGCGGTCCATCCTACGAGCAGTACTTC.

V is TRBV19 and J is TRBJ2-1; 7 positions agree with TRBD2. This CDR3 has 13 amino acids. Germline CDR1 is LNHDA and CDR2 is SQIVND (reference sequence). J gave up 5 bases and V 3 bases, and 1 base lay outside the gene matches. Here the CDR3 DNA reads TGTGCCAGTAGTATGGCGGGAGACAATGAGCAGTTCTTC. Protein product: CASSMAGDNEQFF.

The sample holds one count of this clone. The chain has TRBV27 and TRBJ1-1; 9 bases are shared with TRBD1. The CDR3 is 15 amino acids. The V gene's germline CDR1 is MNHEY and CDR2 SMNVEV (reference sequence). Trimming took 5 bases from V and 1 from J; bases not matched to a gene: 5. CDR3 residues: CASSVGGQGNTEAFF. CDR3 bases: TGTGCCAGCAGTGTAGGGGGACAGGGGAACACTGAAGCTTTCTTT.

This chain connects TRBV29-1 to TRBJ2-1; D is perhaps TRBD2 (5 bases). Germline loops: CDR1 SQVTM, CDR2 ANQGSEA. There are 11 residues in the CDR3. Trimming left V 7 bases short and J 5 bases short, with 9 bases between. The CDR3 region is CSAVGDNEQFF. As DNA, the CDR3 is TGCAGCGCCGTCGGGGACAATGAGCAGTTCTTC.